These 31 T cell receptor beta chains were sequenced from one sample in a study of blood T cell repertoires in COVID-19. Produced via immunoSEQ multiplex PCR; TCRdb's table is partial and in-frame only. The data show almost 50,000 clones, roughly 90% seen once. The sample comprised peripheral blood. The receptors come from a human donor in a cohort sampled during active COVID-19.

V gene TRBV4-1 combines with J gene TRBJ2-7, with a tentative D call TRBD1 (6 bases). Germline V gene data show CDR1 as MGHRA and CDR2 as YSYEKL. V lost 0 bases and J 8 bases, leaving 17 bases between the germline ends. There are 15 residues in the CDR3. The CDR3 nucleotides read TGCGCCAGCAGCCAAGATGCCCAGGGGACCGCTAAGCAGTACTTC. It yields the protein CASSQDAQGTAKQYF.

The gene calls are TRBV28 and TRBJ2-1; TRBD1 matches at 8 bases. Per germline, CDR1 MDHEN and CDR2 SYDVKM. The CDR3 is 14 residues long. The J segment lost 8 bases and the V segment lost 5 bases, leaving 8 bases of the junction unmatched. The CDR3: CASSQAGGMYEQFF. The CDR3 DNA reads TGTGCCAGCAGTCAGGCAGGGGGCATGTATGAGCAGTTCTTC.

This sequence joins TRBV5-4 and TRBJ1-2; 10 bases line up with TRBD1. There are 15 residues in the CDR3. Germline assignment: CDR1 SGHNT and CDR2 YYREEE (reference sequence). The V gene end was trimmed by 4 bases and the J gene end by 7 bases; junction bases not matched to a gene: 10. The CDR3 nucleotides are TGTGCCAGCAGCACCCCGACAGGGGGCAGAAGTGGCTACACCTTC. Encoded protein: CASSTPTGGRSGYTF.

The J gene is TRBJ1-2, the V gene TRBV11-2, with 8 positions matching TRBD1. The CDR3 spans 14 residues. Unmatched junction bases numbered 9, after V lost 5 bases and J lost 7 bases. CDR1 is SGHAT, CDR2 FQNNGV, per germline. CDR3 in amino acids: CASSARQGRGGYTF. CDR3 DNA sequence: TGTGCCAGCAGCGCGAGACAGGGGCGGGGTGGCTACACCTTC. The full variable domain, completed using reference TRBV11-2 and TRBJ1-2, is EAGVAQSPRYKIIEKRQSVAFWCNPISGHATLYWYQQILGQGPKLLIQFQNNGVVDDSQLPKDRFSAERLKGVDSTLKIQPAKLEDSAVYLCASSARQGRGGYTFGSGTRLTVV.

The rearrangement links TRBV29-1 to TRBJ2-2; 7 nucleotides match TRBD1. Germline CDR1 is SQVTM and CDR2 is ANQGSEA. The junction had 3 bases not matched to a gene; V was cut back by 6 bases and J by 5 bases. The CDR3 consists of 12 residues. CDR3 coding DNA: TGCAGCGTGGGGGACAGAACCGGGGAGCTGTTTTTT. It codes for CSVGDRTGELFF.

The chain has TRBV5-1 and TRBJ2-1; the match to TRBD2 covers 7 bases. The CDR3 loop spans 16 amino acids. The germline V gene has CDR1 SGHRS and CDR2 YFSETQ. J gave up 8 bases and V 4 bases, and 15 bases lay outside the gene matches. The CDR3 coding sequence is TGCGCCAGCAGCCTTGGGTTGGCGCGGGAGTTCTATGAGCAGTTCTTC. Translated: CASSLGLAREFYEQFF. Combining the CDR3 with reference TRBV5-1 and TRBJ2-1 gives the whole variable domain KAGVTQTPRYLIKTRGQQVTLSCSPISGHRSVSWYQQTPGQGLQFLFEYFSETQRNKGNFPGRFSGRQFSNSRSEMNVSTLELGDSALYLCASSLGLAREFYEQFFGPGTRLTVL.

This chain joins TRBV5-1 and TRBJ1-1, with 8 nucleotides matching TRBD1. Germline V gene lookup returns CDR1 SGHRS and CDR2 YFSETQ. The junction had 1 base not matched to a gene; V was cut back by 0 bases and J by 3 bases. The CDR3 runs to 14 residues. CDR3 region: CASSLVTGDTEAFF. The DNA of the CDR3 is TGCGCCAGCAGCTTGGTGACAGGGGACACTGAAGCTTTCTTT.

This clone was observed a single time. The rearrangement links TRBV5-6 to TRBJ2-1; tentative D call: TRBD2 (5 bases). Between the trimmed V and J ends, which lost 4 bases and 8 bases, there was a span of 10 bases. This CDR3 region has 12 residues. From germline, CDR1 is SGHDT and CDR2 YYEEEE. The CDR3 loop is CASSILGYEQFF. DNA for the CDR3: TGTGCCAGCAGCATACTAGGCTATGAGCAGTTCTTC.

The V gene is TRBV5-1, the J gene TRBJ1-4, with D unclear. This CDR3 region has 15 residues. CDR1 is SGHRS, CDR2 YFSETQ, per germline. Trimming cost V 0 bases and J 8 bases, with 14 bases left between them. The CDR3 here is CASSLAGASGEKLFF. In nucleotides, the CDR3 is TGCGCCAGCAGCTTGGCGGGTGCCTCGGGGGAAAAACTGTTTTTT.

The chain employs TRBV6-5 and TRBJ1-5; 8 bases are a match to TRBD1. CDR1 and CDR2 (germline): MNHEY, SVGAGI. The junction had 6 bases not matched to a gene; V was cut back by 11 bases and J by 3 bases. The CDR3 has 13 amino acids. This chain's CDR3 is CASGQGNNQPQHF. DNA of the CDR3: TGTGCCTCCGGACAGGGCAACAATCAGCCCCAGCATTTT.

The rearrangement links TRBV19 to TRBJ2-7, with TRBD1 matching 7 bases. Germline lookup yields CDR1 LNHDA and CDR2 SQIVND (reference sequence). This CDR3 has 14 residues. V lost 5 bases, J lost 4 bases, and 8 bases stayed unmatched. CDR3 in amino acids: CASSAGTVVYEQYF. The DNA of the CDR3 is TGTGCCAGTAGTGCCGGGACAGTTGTTTACGAGCAGTACTTC. Complete variable domain (other parts from reference TRBV19 and TRBJ2-7): DGGITQSPKYLFRKEGQNVTLSCEQNLNHDAMYWYRQDPGQGLRLIYYSQIVNDFQKGDIAEGYSVSREKKESFPLTVTSAQKNPTAFYLCASSAGTVVYEQYFGPGTRLTVT.

The chain carries TRBV6-6 and TRBJ2-7, with D maybe TRBD1 (6 bases). The germline V gene has CDR1 MNHNY and CDR2 SVGAGI (reference sequence). The CDR3 has 15 residues. With 4 bases removed from V and 2 bases from J, the gap between germline ends came to 15 bases. In nucleotides, the CDR3 is TGTGCCAGCAGTTCTGACGCAGGGGTTCCCTACGAGCAGTACTTC. It encodes CASSSDAGVPYEQYF.

This rearrangement joins TRBV5-1 to TRBJ2-2; TRBD2 aligns across 8 bases. The ends lost 4 bases at V and 5 bases at J; junction bases unmatched: 10. The CDR3 contains 16 residues. In germline, CDR1 is SGHRS, CDR2 YFSETQ. The CDR3, as DNA: TGCGCCAGCAGCCAGTCAGGGCGGGAGGCTACCGGGGAGCTGTTTTTT. Encoded protein: CASSQSGREATGELFF.

This chain uses TRBV19 with TRBJ1-5, with D unclear. The length of the CDR3 is 13 residues. V was cut by 1 base and J by 5 bases, with 6 bases left in between. Germline lookup yields CDR1 LNHDA and CDR2 SQIVND (reference sequence). CDR3: CASSIGQDQPQHF. CDR3 DNA sequence: TGTGCCAGTAGTATAGGACAAGATCAGCCCCAGCATTTT.

This clone was seen once. This chain uses TRBV7-8 with TRBJ2-2; TRBD2 aligns across 9 bases. Germline V gene lookup returns CDR1 SGHVS and CDR2 FQNEAQ. J was trimmed by 7 bases and V by 1 base; bases with no gene match: 10. The CDR3 length is 17 residues. CDR3 in DNA: TGTGCCAGCAGCTTAGATCTGGCGGGAGGGCCCGGCGGGGAGCTGTTTTTT. Residues: CASSLDLAGGPGGELFF.

The chain has TRBV5-1 and TRBJ2-7; D gene uncertain. The CDR3 extends over 12 amino acids. V was cut by 2 bases and J by 2 bases, with 5 bases left in between. From germline, CDR1 is SGHRS and CDR2 YFSETQ. CDR3 DNA sequence: TGCGCCAGCAGCTTAGACACCTACGAGCAGTACTTC. The encoded protein is CASSLDTYEQYF.

The V and J genes are TRBV29-1 and TRBJ1-1, with a possible D match to TRBD1 (6 bases). V lost 5 bases and J lost 0, with 13 bases in between. The length of the CDR3 is 14 residues. CDR1 SQVTM and CDR2 ANQGSEA come from the germline V gene. CDR3 protein: CSVRDTGMNTEAFF. CDR3 in DNA: TGCAGCGTTCGCGATACAGGGATGAACACTGAAGCTTTCTTT.

This clone was counted a few times. The rearrangement links TRBV28 to TRBJ2-7; 7 positions agree with TRBD1. Trimming at V came to 6 bases and at J to 4 bases, leaving 9 bases not matched to a gene. CDR3 length: 14 residues. The germline CDR1 and CDR2 sequences are MDHEN and SYDVKM. CDR3 region: CASRPGTELYEQYF. The CDR3 DNA reads TGTGCCAGCAGGCCCGGGACAGAGCTTTACGAGCAGTACTTC.

Relative to its sample, this clone is medium-sized. CDR3 loop: CAWSEGQGPYGYTF. DNA for the CDR3: TGTGCCTGGAGTGAAGGACAGGGGCCTTATGGCTACACCTTC. The chain couples TRBV30 to TRBJ1-2; 9 bases align to TRBD1. J was trimmed by 5 bases and V by 1 base; bases with no gene match: 5. The CDR3 contains 14 residues. CDR1 and CDR2 from the germline V gene are GTSNPN and SVGIG (reference sequence).

The genes are TRBV7-8 and TRBJ2-7, with TRBD1 identical over 9 bases. The CDR3 spans 14 residues. Germline V gene lookup returns CDR1 SGHVS and CDR2 FQNEAQ. Trimming took 5 bases from V and 3 from J; bases not matched to a gene: 5. The CDR3 bases are TGTGCCAGCAGCGGCCAGGACAGGGGCTACGAGCAGTACTTC. It is translated as CASSGQDRGYEQYF.

The V call is TRBV9, the J call TRBJ2-7; 11 bases agree with TRBD1. This CDR3 has 15 residues. The trim removed 1 base at V and 3 bases at J, leaving 3 bases unmatched. The germline CDR1 and CDR2 sequences are SGDLS and YYNGEE. CDR3 protein: CASSVSGQGVYEQYF. Here the CDR3 DNA reads TGTGCCAGCAGCGTATCGGGACAGGGGGTCTACGAGCAGTACTTC. Combining the CDR3 with reference TRBV9 and TRBJ2-7 gives the whole variable domain DSGVTQTPKHLITATGQRVTLRCSPRSGDLSVYWYQQSLDQGLQFLIQYYNGEERAKGNILERFSAQQFPDLHSELNLSSLELGDSALYFCASSVSGQGVYEQYFGPGTRLTVT.

The chain recombines TRBV5-1 with TRBJ1-1; D gene unclear. CDR1 is SGHRS and CDR2 is YFSETQ in the germline V gene. V was pared by 1 base and J by 0 bases, with 7 bases between. This CDR3 has 14 residues. The chain's CDR3 is CASSLINMNTEAFF. DNA of the CDR3: TGCGCCAGCAGCTTGATAAACATGAACACTGAAGCTTTCTTT.

The chain recombines TRBV9 with TRBJ2-3; 7 nucleotides agree with TRBD2. Germline-derived CDR1 and CDR2 are SGDLS and YYNGEE. The CDR3 is made up of 16 amino acids. Trimming at V came to 5 bases and at J to 2 bases, leaving 11 bases not matched to a gene. The CDR3 bases are TGTGCCAGCAGTCTTTCTAGCGGTGGGCCCACAGATACGCAGTATTTT. Encoded protein: CASSLSSGGPTDTQYF.

V and J are TRBV28 and TRBJ1-4; 8 bases fit TRBD1. CDR3 size: 17 residues. Germline V lookup: CDR1 MDHEN, CDR2 SYDVKM. The ends lost 7 bases at V and 0 bases at J; junction bases unmatched: 10. For the CDR3, the DNA is TGTGCCAGCACCCCAGGGGGCCGCCCCGCAACTAATGAAAAACTGTTTTTT. Its translation is CASTPGGRPATNEKLFF.

This clone has just one count. The CDR3 loop is CASSLGQYQETQYF. The CDR3 nucleotides are TGTGCCAGCAGCCTCGGACAGTACCAAGAGACCCAGTACTTC. V gene TRBV11-3 combines with J gene TRBJ2-5; TRBD1 is a possible D gene (6 bases). Trimming pared 5 bases from V and 0 bases from J, leaving 10 bases between. Germline CDR1 reads SGHNT; CDR2 reads YENEEA. The CDR3 runs to 14 residues.

The chain couples TRBV6-1 to TRBJ2-4; 9 positions agree with TRBD1. V shed 1 base, J shed 0 bases, and the junction held 10 bases outside the gene matches. The CDR3 runs to 19 residues. Germline V gene data show CDR1 as MNHNS and CDR2 as SASEGT. The CDR3 coding sequence is TGTGCCAGCAGTGAAGTCCCCGGACAGGGGACCCTAGCCAAAAACATTCAGTACTTC. Translated, it gives CASSEVPGQGTLAKNIQYF.

This rearrangement joins TRBV7-6 to TRBJ1-6, with D unresolved. V was trimmed by 4 bases and J by 6 bases, leaving 10 bases between them. Germline CDR1 is SGHVS and CDR2 is FNYEAQ. The CDR3 runs 14 residues. The CDR3 nucleotides are TGTGCCAGCAGCTCCCGGGAGATTAATTCACCCCTCCACTTT. Its translation: CASSSREINSPLHF. Full variable domain (missing parts from reference TRBV7-6 and TRBJ1-6): GAGVSQSPRYKVTKRGQDVALRCDPISGHVSLYWYRQALGQGPEFLTYFNYEAQQDKSGLPNDRFSAERPEGSISTLTIQRTEQRDSAMYRCASSSREINSPLHFGNGTRLTVT.

Here the CDR3 DNA reads TGTGCCAGCAGTTTAGGCGGGGGGTACGCTGAAGCTTTCTTT. This sequence encodes CASSLGGGYAEAFF. The V call is TRBV27, the J call TRBJ1-1; a weak D match, TRBD1 (5 bases). V gave up 2 bases and J gave up 6 bases, with 13 bases separating them. The CDR3 sequence is 14 residues long. Looked up from germline, CDR1 is MNHEY and CDR2 is SMNVEV (reference sequence).

J is TRBJ1-1 and V is TRBV6-6, with TRBD1 matching over 8 bases. V was clipped by 6 bases and J by 2 bases; unmatched bases: 11. The germline CDR1 and CDR2 sequences are MNHNY and SVGAGI (reference sequence). The CDR3 is made up of 16 amino acids. CDR3 amino acids: CASRRSGQVANTEAFF. The CDR3 DNA sequence: TGTGCCAGCAGACGATCGGGACAGGTAGCTAACACTGAAGCTTTCTTT.

The count of this clone is one. This could be a read error, since a much larger clone is one nucleotide away. The rearrangement joins TRBV6-5 to TRBJ2-1, with 7 bases lining up with TRBD2. The germline gives CDR1 MNHEY, CDR2 SVGAGI. The CDR3 loop spans 15 amino acids. Here the CDR3 DNA reads TGTGTCAGCAGTTATGCCACTAGCGAATACAATGAGCAGTTCTTC. Translating gives CVSSYATSEYNEQFF.

This chain links TRBV28 with TRBJ2-5; 9 bases match TRBD1. V trimming: 6 bases; J trimming: 2 bases; junction bases outside the gene matches: 4. Germline CDR1 and CDR2: MDHEN and SYDVKM. The CDR3 totals 14 residues. The CDR3 coding sequence is TGTGCCAGCAGCTACGACAGGGGGCAAGAGACCCAGTACTTC. Translation: CASSYDRGQETQYF.